This TCR beta chain was sequenced for a study of T cells in Graves' hyperthyroidism and ophthalmopathy. Whole-study results and caveats: Within blood appeared most thyroid clonotypes that had expanded above 0.001.

Amplified regions were TCR beta CDR3 sequences from RNA transcripts. Initially, a first-round RT-PCR of the TCR CDR3 employed the HTBI primer set. TCRdb reprocessed the multiplex PCR reads with MiXCR, giving one entry per CDR3 protein. The sample shows around 300,000 distinct CDR3 sequences, 13% of them seen only once. In regard to this clonotype: Its matching antigen is unknown.

The CDR3 spans 15 residues. V dropped 2 bases and J dropped 5; count of bases not matched to a gene: 8. The germline CDR1 and CDR2 sequences are SNHLY and FYNNEI. Pregnant or lactating patients were excluded, as were those with uncontrolled infection or other autoimmune disease. Fresh peripheral blood, approximately 9.6 ml, yielded the PBMCs. The clonotype was recovered from a woman in her 30s with Graves' hyperthyroidism that later progressed to Graves' ophthalmopathy. The V call is TRBV2, the J call TRBJ1-2; 7 bases line up with TRBD1. The sequencing sample was made of blood. The CDR3 DNA is TGTGCCAGCAGTGAAACCCAGGGGGGCATTTATGGCTACACCTTC. Its translation is CASSETQGGIYGYTF.